Sequencing of this T cell receptor (beta chain) was carried out in a study of CD8+ T cells in alopecia areata. A FACSAria was used to sort CD4+ and CD8+ T cells. These cells came from PBMCs. Extracted RNA was reverse transcribed into cDNA, the sequencing template. Using immunoSEQ multiplex PCR, the repertoire was profiled, and TCRdb retains in-frame clones only, with some absent. The table has some 200,000 clones, about 56% seen once. Study conclusions and caveats: Greater clonality was observed in lesional scalp samples, especially alopecia totalis/universalis, versus normal scalp. Compared with mice, patients displayed less clear TCR sharing, possibly for HLA-related reasons.

Comments on this clone: Its antigen is unidentified.

CDR3 length: 12 amino acids. Per germline, CDR1 SGHNT and CDR2 YYREEE (reference sequence). Trimming removed 7 bases from V and 3 bases from J; junction bases left unmatched: 0. This clonotype originated in a human donor in good health. The gene calls are TRBV5-4 and TRBJ1-1; 10 bases map to TRBD1. Source material: CD8+ T cells sorted from blood. The CDR3 sequence is CASGTGDTEAFF. The DNA for the CDR3 is TGTGCCAGCGGGACAGGGGACACTGAAGCTTTCTTT.